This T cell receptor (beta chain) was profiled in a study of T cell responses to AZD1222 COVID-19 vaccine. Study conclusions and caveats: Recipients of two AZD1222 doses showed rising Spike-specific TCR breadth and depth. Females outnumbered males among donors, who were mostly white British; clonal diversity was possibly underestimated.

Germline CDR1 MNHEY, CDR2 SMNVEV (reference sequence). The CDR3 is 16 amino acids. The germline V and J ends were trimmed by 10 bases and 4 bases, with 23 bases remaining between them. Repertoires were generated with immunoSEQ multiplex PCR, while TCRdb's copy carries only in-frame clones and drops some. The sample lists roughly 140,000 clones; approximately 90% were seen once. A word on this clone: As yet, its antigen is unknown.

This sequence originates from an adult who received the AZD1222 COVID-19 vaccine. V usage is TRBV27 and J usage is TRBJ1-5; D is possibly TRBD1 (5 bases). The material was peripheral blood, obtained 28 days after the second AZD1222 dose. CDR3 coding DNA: TGTGCCACCGCCGTATCCGGGACTCTGGGGAATCAGCCCCAGCATTTT. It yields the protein CATAVSGTLGNQPQHF.